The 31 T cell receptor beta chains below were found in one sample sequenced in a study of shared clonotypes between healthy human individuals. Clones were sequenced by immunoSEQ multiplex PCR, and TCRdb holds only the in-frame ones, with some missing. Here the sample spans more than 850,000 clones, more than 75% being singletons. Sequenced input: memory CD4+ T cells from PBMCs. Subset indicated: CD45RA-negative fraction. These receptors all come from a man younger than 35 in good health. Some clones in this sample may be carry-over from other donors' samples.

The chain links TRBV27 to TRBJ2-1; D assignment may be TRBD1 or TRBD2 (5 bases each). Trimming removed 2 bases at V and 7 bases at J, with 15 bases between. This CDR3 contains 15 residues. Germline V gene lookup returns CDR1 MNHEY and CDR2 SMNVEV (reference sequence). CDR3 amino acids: CASSLRDGLGNEQFF. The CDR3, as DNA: TGTGCCAGCAGTTTACGGGACGGCCTCGGGAATGAGCAGTTCTTC.

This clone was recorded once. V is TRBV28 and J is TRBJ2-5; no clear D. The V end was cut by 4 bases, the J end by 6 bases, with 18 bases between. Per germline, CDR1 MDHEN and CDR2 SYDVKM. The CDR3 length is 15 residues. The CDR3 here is CASSSRTRGYQTQYF. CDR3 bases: TGTGCCAGCAGTTCTCGGACGAGAGGCTACCAGACCCAGTACTTC.

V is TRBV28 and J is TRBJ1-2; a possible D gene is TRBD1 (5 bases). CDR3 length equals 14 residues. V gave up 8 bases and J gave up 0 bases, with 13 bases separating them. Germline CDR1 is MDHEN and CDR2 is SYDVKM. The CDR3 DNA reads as TGTGCCAGCTCCGTCGGGGGGGCTAACTATGGCTACACCTTC. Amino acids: CASSVGGANYGYTF.

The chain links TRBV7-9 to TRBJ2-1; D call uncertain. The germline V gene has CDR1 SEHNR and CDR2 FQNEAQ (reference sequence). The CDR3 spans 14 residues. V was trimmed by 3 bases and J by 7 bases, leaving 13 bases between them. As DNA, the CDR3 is TGTGCCAGCAGCTTTCTTAAGGTGGGGAATGAGCAGTTCTTC. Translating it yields CASSFLKVGNEQFF.

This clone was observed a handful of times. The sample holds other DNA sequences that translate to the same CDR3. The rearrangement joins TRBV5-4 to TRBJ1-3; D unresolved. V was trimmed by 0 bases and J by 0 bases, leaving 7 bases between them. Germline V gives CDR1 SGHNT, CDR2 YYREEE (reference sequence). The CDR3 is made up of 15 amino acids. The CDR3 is CASSLDSLSGNTIYF. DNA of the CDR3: TGTGCCAGCAGCTTGGACAGCCTCTCTGGAAACACCATATATTTT.

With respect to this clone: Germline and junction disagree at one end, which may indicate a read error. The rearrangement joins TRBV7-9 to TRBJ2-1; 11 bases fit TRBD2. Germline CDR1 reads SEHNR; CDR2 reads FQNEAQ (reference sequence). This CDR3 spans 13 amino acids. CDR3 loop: CASRLAGGNEQFF. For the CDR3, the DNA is TGTGCCAGCAGATTAGCGGGAGGGAATGAGCAGTTCTTC.

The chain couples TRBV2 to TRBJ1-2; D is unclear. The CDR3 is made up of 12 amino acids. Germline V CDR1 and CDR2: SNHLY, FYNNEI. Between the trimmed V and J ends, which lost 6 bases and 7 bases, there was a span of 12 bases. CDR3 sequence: CASSTREGGYTF. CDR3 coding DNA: TGTGCCAGCAGCACAAGAGAGGGTGGCTACACCTTC.

In DNA form, the CDR3 reads TGTGCCAGCAGTTTTACCTTGGGACAGGGTCTATACGAGCAGTACTTC. Its protein is CASSFTLGQGLYEQYF. J is TRBJ2-7 and V is TRBV28, with 9 bases aligning to TRBD1. Trimming removed 3 bases from V and 4 bases from J; junction bases left unmatched: 10. The CDR3 totals 16 residues. Germline CDR1 is MDHEN and CDR2 is SYDVKM.

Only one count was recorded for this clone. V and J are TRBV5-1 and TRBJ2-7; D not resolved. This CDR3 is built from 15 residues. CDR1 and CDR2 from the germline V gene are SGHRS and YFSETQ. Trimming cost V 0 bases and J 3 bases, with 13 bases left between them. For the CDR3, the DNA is TGCGCCAGCAGCTTGGAGTTGCGGTATGGCTACGAGCAGTACTTC. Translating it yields CASSLELRYGYEQYF.

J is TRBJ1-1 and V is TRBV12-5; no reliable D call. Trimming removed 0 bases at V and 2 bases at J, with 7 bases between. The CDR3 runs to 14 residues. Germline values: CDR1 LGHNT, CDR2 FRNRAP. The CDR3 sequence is CASGLVQVNTEAFF. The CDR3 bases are TGTGCTAGTGGTTTGGTCCAGGTAAACACTGAAGCTTTCTTT.

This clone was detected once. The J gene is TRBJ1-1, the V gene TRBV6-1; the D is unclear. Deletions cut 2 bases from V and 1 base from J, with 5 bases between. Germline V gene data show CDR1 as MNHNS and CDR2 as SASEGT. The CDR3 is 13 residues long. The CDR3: CASSETWNTEAFF. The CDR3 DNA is TGTGCCAGCAGTGAAACCTGGAACACTGAAGCTTTCTTT.

CDR3 nucleotide sequence: TGTGCCAGCAGCTTGGCCCCGGGGACAATTGGCTACACCTTC. It specifies CASSLAPGTIGYTF. This chain uses TRBV5-5 with TRBJ1-2; D may be TRBD1 (6 bases). The V gene lost 0 bases and the J gene lost 7 bases, with 13 bases spanning the gap. This CDR3 comprises 14 residues. Germline V gene lookup returns CDR1 SGHKS and CDR2 YYEKEE (reference sequence).

The CDR3 bases are TGTGCCACTTCCAGGTCGGCAGAAGCTTTCTTT. The encoded protein is CATSRSAEAFF. V usage is TRBV28 and J usage is TRBJ1-1; D is uncertain. CDR3 length: 11 amino acids. Germline-derived CDR1 and CDR2 are MDHEN and SYDVKM. V was shortened by 10 bases and J by 8 bases, with 14 bases between the two germline ends.

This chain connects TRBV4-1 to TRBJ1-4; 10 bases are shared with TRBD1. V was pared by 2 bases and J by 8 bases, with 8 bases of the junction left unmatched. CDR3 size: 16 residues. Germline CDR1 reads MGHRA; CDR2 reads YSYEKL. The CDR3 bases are TGCGCCAGCAGCCAACCCGGGACAGGGGTGAAAGAAAAACTGTTTTTT. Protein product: CASSQPGTGVKEKLFF.

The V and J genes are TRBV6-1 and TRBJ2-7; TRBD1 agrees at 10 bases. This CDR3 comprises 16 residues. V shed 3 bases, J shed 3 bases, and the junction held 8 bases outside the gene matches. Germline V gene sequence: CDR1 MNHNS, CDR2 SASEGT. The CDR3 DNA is TGTGCCAGCAGTGACCGTAGGGACAGGGGAGTCTACGAGCAGTACTTC. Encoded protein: CASSDRRDRGVYEQYF.

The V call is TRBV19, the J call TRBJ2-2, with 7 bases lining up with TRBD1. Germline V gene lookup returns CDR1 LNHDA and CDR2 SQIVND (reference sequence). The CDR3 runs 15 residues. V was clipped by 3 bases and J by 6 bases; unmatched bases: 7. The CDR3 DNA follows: TGTGCCAGTAGTATTAGTAAGGGGGCGGCCGGGGAGCTGTTTTTT. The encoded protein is CASSISKGAAGELFF.

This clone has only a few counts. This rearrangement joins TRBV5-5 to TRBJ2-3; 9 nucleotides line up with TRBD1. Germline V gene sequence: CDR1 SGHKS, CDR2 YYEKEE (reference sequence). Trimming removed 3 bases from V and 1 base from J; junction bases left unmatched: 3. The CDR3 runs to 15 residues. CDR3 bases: TGTGCCAGCAGCTGGGACAGGGAGGGCACAGATACGCAGTATTTT. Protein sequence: CASSWDREGTDTQYF.

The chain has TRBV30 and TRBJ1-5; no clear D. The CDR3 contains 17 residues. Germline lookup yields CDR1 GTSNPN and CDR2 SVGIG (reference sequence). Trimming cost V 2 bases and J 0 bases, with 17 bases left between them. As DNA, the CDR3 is TGTGCCTGGAGTAAAGGGAGAACCGATTATAGCAATCAGCCCCAGCATTTT. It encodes CAWSKGRTDYSNQPQHF.

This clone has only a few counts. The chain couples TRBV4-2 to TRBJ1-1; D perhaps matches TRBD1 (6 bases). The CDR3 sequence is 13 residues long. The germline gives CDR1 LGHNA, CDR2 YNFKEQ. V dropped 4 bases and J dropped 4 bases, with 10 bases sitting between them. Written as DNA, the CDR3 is TGTGCCAGCAGCCGGCAGGACAGCACTGAAGCTTTCTTT. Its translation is CASSRQDSTEAFF.

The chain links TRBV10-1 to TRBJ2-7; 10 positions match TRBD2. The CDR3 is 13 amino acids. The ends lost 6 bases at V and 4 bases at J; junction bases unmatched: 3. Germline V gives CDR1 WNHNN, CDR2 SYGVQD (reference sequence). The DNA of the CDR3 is TGCGCCAGCAGCCGACTAGCGGGTTACGAGCAGTACTTC. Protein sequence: CASSRLAGYEQYF.

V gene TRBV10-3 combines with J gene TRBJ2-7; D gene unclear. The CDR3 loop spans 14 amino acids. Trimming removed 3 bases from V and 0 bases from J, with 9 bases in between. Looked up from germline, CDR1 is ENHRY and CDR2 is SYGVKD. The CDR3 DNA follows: TGTGCCATCAGTGAACCCGCAGACTCCTACGAGCAGTACTTC. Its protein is CAISEPADSYEQYF.

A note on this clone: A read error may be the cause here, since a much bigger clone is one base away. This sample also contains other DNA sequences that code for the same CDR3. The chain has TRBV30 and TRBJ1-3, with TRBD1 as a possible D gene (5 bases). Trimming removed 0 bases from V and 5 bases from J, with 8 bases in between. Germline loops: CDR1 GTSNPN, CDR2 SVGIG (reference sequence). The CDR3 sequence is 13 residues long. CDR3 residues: CAWSVSGRNTIYF. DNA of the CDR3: TGTGCCTGGAGTGTGTCAGGGCGAAACACCATATATTTT. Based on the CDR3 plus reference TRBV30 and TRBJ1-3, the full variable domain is SQTIHQWPATLVQPVGSPLSLECTVEGTSNPNLYWYRQAAGRGLQLLFYSVGIGQISSEVPQNLSASRPQDRQFILSSKKLLLSDSGFYLCAWSVSGRNTIYFGEGSWLTVV.

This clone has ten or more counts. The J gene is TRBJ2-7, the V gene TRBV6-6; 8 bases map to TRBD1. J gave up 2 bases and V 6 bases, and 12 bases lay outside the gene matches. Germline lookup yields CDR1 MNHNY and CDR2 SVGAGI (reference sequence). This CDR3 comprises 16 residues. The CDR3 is CASRRETGALTYEQYF. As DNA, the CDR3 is TGTGCCAGCAGAAGGGAGACAGGGGCCCTCACCTACGAGCAGTACTTC.

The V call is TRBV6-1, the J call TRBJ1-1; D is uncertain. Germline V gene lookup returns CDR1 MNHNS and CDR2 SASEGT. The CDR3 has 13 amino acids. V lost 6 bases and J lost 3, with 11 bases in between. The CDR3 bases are TGTGCCAGCAGGGAGGGCCCGGACACTGAAGCTTTCTTT. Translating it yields CASREGPDTEAFF.

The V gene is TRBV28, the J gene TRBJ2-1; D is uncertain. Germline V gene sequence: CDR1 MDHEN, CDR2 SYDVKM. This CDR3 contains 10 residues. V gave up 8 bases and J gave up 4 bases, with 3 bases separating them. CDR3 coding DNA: TGTGCCAGCTTTTACAATGAGCAGTTCTTC. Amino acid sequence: CASFYNEQFF.

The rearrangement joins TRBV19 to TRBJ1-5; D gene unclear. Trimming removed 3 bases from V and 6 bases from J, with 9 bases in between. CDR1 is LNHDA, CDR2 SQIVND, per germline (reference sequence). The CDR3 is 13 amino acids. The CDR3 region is CASSILEFQPQHF. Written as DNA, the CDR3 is TGTGCCAGTAGTATCTTGGAGTTTCAGCCCCAGCATTTT.

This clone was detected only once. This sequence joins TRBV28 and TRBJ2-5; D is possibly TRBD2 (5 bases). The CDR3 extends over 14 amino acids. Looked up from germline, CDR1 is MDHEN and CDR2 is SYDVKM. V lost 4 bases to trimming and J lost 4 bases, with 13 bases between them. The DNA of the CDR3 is TGTGCCAGCAGTTCTCCGGCTCGGGGAGAGACCCAGTACTTC. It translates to CASSSPARGETQYF. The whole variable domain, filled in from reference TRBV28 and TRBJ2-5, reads DVKVTQSSRYLVKRTGEKVFLECVQDMDHENMFWYRQDPGLGLRLIYFSYDVKMKEKGDIPEGYSVSREKKERFSLILESASTNQTSMYLCASSSPARGETQYFGPGTRLLVL.

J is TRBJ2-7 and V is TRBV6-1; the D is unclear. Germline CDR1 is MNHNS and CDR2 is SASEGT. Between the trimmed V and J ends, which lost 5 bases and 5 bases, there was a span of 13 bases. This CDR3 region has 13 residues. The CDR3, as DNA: TGTGCCAGCAGTACTAATTTCCTCCACGAGCAGTACTTC. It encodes CASSTNFLHEQYF.

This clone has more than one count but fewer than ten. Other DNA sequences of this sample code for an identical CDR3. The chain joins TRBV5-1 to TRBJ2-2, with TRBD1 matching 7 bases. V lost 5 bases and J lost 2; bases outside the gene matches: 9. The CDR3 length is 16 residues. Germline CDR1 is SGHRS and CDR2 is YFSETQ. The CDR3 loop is CASRLQTGSNTGELFF. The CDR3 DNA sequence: TGCGCCAGCAGACTCCAGACAGGGAGCAACACCGGGGAGCTGTTTTTT.

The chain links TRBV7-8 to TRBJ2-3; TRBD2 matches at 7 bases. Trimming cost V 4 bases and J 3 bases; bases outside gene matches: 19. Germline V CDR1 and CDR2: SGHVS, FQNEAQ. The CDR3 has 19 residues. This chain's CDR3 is CASSSNPLVTSSYTDTQYF. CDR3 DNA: TGTGCCAGCAGCTCGAACCCCCTCGTGACTAGCAGTTATACAGATACGCAGTATTTT.

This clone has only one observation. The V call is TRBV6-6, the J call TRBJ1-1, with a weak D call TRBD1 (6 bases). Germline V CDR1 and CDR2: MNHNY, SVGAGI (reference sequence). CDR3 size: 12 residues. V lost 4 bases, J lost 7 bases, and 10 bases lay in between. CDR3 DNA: TGTGCCAGCAGTTTCCAGACAGGTGAAGCTTTCTTT. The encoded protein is CASSFQTGEAFF.